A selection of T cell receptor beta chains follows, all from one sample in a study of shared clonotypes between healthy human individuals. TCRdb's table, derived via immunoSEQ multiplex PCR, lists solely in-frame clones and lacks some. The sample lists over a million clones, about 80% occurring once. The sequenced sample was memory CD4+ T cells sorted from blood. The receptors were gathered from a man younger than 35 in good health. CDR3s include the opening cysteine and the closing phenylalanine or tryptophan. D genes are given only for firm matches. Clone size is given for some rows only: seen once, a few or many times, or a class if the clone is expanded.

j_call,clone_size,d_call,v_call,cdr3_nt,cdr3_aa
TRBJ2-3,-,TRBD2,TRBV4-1,TGCGCCAGCAGCCAAAGGACTAGCGGGGGAGTAGATACGCAGTATTTT,CASSQRTSGGVDTQYF
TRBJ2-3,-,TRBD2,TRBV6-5,TGTGCCAGCAGTTCTGGGGGGGGTGCGCTTTTTGGTGGGCAGTATTTT,CASSSGGGALFGGQYF
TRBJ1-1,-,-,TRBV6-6,TGTGCCAGCAGGCAGGACGGGAACACTGAAGCTTTCTTT,CASRQDGNTEAFF
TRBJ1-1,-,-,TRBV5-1,TGCGCCAGCAGCTCGATGGAGAAACGGACTGAAGCTTTCTTT,CASSSMEKRTEAFF
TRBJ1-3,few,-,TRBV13,TGTGCCAGCAGCTTAGGGGGGCAGAAAGGAAACACCATATATTTT,CASSLGGQKGNTIYF
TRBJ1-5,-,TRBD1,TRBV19,TGTGCCAGTAGTAGTCAGGGGGCTAGCAATCAGCCCCAGCATTTT,CASSSQGASNQPQHF
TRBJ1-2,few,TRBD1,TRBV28,TGTGCCAGCAGTCAGGACAGGAAGGGCACCTTC,CASSQDRKGTF
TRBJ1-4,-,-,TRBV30,TGTGCCTGGACCACCGGGAAGGTTGGTGAAAAACTGTTTTTT,CAWTTGKVGEKLFF
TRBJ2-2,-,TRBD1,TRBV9,TGTGCCAGCGGAGGAACCGACAGGGGCACCGGGGAGCTGTTTTTT,CASGGTDRGTGELFF
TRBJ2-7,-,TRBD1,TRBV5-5,TGTGCCAGCAGCTCCCCGGACAGGGGGCCTGGGAAGTACTTC,CASSSPDRGPGKYF
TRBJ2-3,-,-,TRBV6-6,TGTGCCAGCAGTTACGTAAGGGATACGCAGTATTTT,CASSYVRDTQYF
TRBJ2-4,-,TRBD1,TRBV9,TGTGCCAGCAGCGTAGCCGTTGGACAGGGTGGGTCAAACATTCAGTACTTC,CASSVAVGQGGSNIQYF
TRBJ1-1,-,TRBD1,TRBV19,TGTGCCAGTATTCCGGACAGGACGGGGACTGAAGCTTTCTTT,CASIPDRTGTEAFF
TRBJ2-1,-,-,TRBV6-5,TGTGCCAGCAGTTACGGTGGGCTAGCAGGCTACAATGAGCAGTTCTTC,CASSYGGLAGYNEQFF
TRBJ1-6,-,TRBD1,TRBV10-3,TGTGCCATCAGTGAGACCTCGACAGGGGGCTATAATTCACCCCTCCACTTT,CAISETSTGGYNSPLHF
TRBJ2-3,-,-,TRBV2,TGTGCCAGCAGTGTTACCCGCACAGATACGCAGTATTTT,CASSVTRTDTQYF
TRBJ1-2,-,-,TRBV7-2,TGTGCCAGCAGCTCTTACAGGCTCTATGGCTACACCTTC,CASSSYRLYGYTF
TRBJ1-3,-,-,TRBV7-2,TGTGCCAGCAGCTTAGAAGGAGGGGGAGGAAACACCATATATTTT,CASSLEGGGGNTIYF
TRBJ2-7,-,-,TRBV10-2,TGCGCCAGCACGGGTAGCTCCAGCTCCTACGAGCAGTACTTC,CASTGSSSSYEQYF
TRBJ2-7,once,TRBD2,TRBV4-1,TGCGCCAGCAGAGTAGCGGGAGTCAGCTCCTACGAGCAGTACTTC,CASRVAGVSSYEQYF
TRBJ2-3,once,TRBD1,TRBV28,TGTGCCAGCCTTTCGTCAGGGGGCGGCCCAGATACGCAGTATTTT,CASLSSGGGPDTQYF
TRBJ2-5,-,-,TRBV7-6,TGTGCCAGCAGCGCAGCACAGAGAGAGACCCAGTACTTC,CASSAAQRETQYF
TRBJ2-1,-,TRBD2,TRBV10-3,TGTGCCATCACGGGGGGATCCTACAATGAGCAGTTCTTC,CAITGGSYNEQFF
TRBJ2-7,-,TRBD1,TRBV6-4,TGTGCCAGCAGTGTAACAGGGGCTTTCTCCTACGAGCAGTACTTC,CASSVTGAFSYEQYF
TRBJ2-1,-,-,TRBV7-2,TGTGCCAGCAGCACGGTGGGGGTCGGTGAGCAGTTCTTC,CASSTVGVGEQFF
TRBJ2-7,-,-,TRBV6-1,TGTGCCAGCAGTAAAGCCGGGACCCTCGGTTTCGACGAGCAGTACTTC,CASSKAGTLGFDEQYF
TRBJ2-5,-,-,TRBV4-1,TGCGCCAGCAGCCAGGCCCAGGGGCGAGAGACCCAGTACTTC,CASSQAQGRETQYF
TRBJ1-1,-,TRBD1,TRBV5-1,TGCGCCAGCAGCATTACCGGGACAGGGAACACTGAAGCTTTCTTT,CASSITGTGNTEAFF
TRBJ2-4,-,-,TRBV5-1,TGCGCCAGCAGCTTGGGTACGGCCGTCGGCCTAAACATTCAGTACTTC,CASSLGTAVGLNIQYF
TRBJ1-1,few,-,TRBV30,TGTGCCTCTACTCGGGACCTAGGGACCGAAGCTTTCTTT,CASTRDLGTEAFF
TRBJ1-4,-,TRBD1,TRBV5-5,TGTGCCAGCAGCTTCCGGACAGGGGGTGAAAAACTGTTTTTT,CASSFRTGGEKLFF
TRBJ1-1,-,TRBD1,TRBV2,TGTGCCAGCAGTGTCAGGGACAGCGAAGCTTTCTTT,CASSVRDSEAFF
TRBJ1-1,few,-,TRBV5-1,TGCGCCAGCAGCTTGGTAGTGAACACTGAAGCTTTCTTT,CASSLVVNTEAFF
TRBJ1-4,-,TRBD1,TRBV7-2,TGTGCCAGCAGCCCGACCCGGGACAGGGCCGTCCATGGTTTCCTGTTTTTT,CASSPTRDRAVHGFLFF
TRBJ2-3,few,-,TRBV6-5,TGTGCCAGCAGTTACATGAGGTTGGGAGATACGCAGTATTTT,CASSYMRLGDTQYF
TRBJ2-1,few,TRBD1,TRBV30,TGTGCCTGGGTCGGACAGGAGAGGTACAATGAGCAGTTCTTC,CAWVGQERYNEQFF
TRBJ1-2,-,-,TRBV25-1,TGTGCCAGCAGTGAATGGGGGGGGCCCTATGGCTACACCTTC,CASSEWGGPYGYTF
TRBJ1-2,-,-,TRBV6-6,TGTGCCAGCAGTTACCTGGCGAGCTACACCTTC,CASSYLASYTF
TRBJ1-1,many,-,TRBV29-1,TGCAGCGTTGCCGAAACCCCCGGCGGCCTTGAAGCTTTCTTT,CSVAETPGGLEAFF
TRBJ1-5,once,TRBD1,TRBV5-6,TGTGCCAGCAGCTCCGGACAGGGGGCGAGATTGCCCCAGCATTTT,CASSSGQGARLPQHF
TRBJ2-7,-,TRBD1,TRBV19,TGTGCCAGTAGTATTGCGGACAGGGCCTACGAGCAGTACTTC,CASSIADRAYEQYF
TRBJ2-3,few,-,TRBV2,TGTGCCAGCACCGACACAGATACGCAGTATTTT,CASTDTDTQYF
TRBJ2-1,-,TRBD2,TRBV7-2,TGTGCCAGCAGCTTAGCCCCGGCTAGCGGGTCTATTAGCTCCTACAATGAGCAGTTCTTC,CASSLAPASGSISSYNEQFF
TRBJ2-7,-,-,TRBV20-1,TGCAGTGCTGGGGATGAGCAGTACTTC,CSAGDEQYF
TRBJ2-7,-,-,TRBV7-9,TGTGCCAGCAGCTTAGGTTTCGGGACTTACGAGCAGTACTTC,CASSLGFGTYEQYF
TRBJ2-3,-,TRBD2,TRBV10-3,TGTGCCATCAGGACTACTAGCGGGGACACAGATACGCAGTATTTT,CAIRTTSGDTDTQYF
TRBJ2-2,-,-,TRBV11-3,TGTGCCAGCAGCTTAGACCTCGCCGGGGAGCTGTTTTTT,CASSLDLAGELFF